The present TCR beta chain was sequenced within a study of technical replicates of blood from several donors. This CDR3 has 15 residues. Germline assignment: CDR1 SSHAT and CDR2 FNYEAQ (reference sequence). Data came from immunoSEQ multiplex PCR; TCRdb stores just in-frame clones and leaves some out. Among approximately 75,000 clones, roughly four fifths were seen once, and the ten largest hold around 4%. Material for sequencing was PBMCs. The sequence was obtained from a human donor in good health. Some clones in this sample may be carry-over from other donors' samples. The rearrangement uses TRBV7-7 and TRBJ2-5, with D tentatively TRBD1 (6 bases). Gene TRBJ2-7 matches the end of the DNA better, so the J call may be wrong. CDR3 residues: CASSLLDRRSYEQYF. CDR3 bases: TGTGCCAGCAGCTTACTGGACAGACGCTCCTACGAGCAGTACTTC.